These T cell receptor beta chains were read from a single sample in a study of cytomegalovirus exposure and HLA in healthy donors. Produced via immunoSEQ multiplex PCR; TCRdb's table is partial and in-frame only. The sample has some 35,000 clones, roughly three quarters seen once. The material sequenced was PBMCs. The receptor source for this set is a man younger than 40 in good health and CMV-seronegative. CDR3s include the opening cysteine and the closing phenylalanine or tryptophan. A D gene is named only where the DNA matches it firmly. Size is omitted from some rows. Given values are once, few, many or a class for expanded clones.

>TRBJ1-5|NA|TRBV29-1|NA
TGCAGCGTAGGGGGACCCAATCAGCCCCAGCATTTT
CSVGGPNQPQHF
>TRBJ1-5|NA|TRBV2|NA
TGTGCCAGCAGTGACCGGACAGCCAATCAGCCCCAGCATTTT
CASSDRTANQPQHF
>TRBJ1-6|once|TRBV27|NA
TGTGCCAGCGTAAATTCACCCCTCCACTTT
CASVNSPLHF
>TRBJ1-1|NA|TRBV18|NA
TGTGCCAGCTCACTGGGCGGGGTTAAGAACACTGAAGCTTTCTTT
CASSLGGVKNTEAFF
>TRBJ1-1|NA|TRBV27|NA
TGTGCCAGCAGTCGTGACAGAAGGAAAACTGAAGCTTTCTTT
CASSRDRRKTEAFF
>TRBJ2-3|NA|TRBV5-4|TRBD2
TGTGCCAGCAGCCTCGGGGGGGAGCGGGGGCCCTCGGATACGCAGTATTTT
CASSLGGERGPSDTQYF
>TRBJ1-2|NA|TRBV18|TRBD1
TGTGCCAGCTCACCCGGACAGGGCGGCTATGGCTACACCTTC
CASSPGQGGYGYTF
>TRBJ2-1|NA|TRBV6-1|TRBD2
TGTGCCAGCAGTCGGGAGGGGGGATACAATGAGCAGTTCTTC
CASSREGGYNEQFF
>TRBJ1-4|NA|TRBV4-1|NA
TGCGCCAGCAGCCGAATCAGGGAGGCTAATGAAAAACTGTTTTTT
CASSRIREANEKLFF
>TRBJ1-6|medium-sized|TRBV15|NA
TGTGCCACCAGCAGAGATCGACAGGCCGGCTCACCCCTCCACTTT
CATSRDRQAGSPLHF
>TRBJ1-6|NA|TRBV18|NA
TGTGCCAGCTCACCACCGGGGCAGGGCGATTCACCCCTCCACTTT
CASSPPGQGDSPLHF
>TRBJ1-2|NA|TRBV6-6|TRBD1
TGTGCCAGCAGTCCCTTAGACAGGGGAGGGGGCTACACCTTC
CASSPLDRGGGYTF
>TRBJ2-5|NA|TRBV5-1|TRBD2
TGCGCCAGCAGGCGGGGGACGGCACAAGAGACCCAGTACTTC
CASRRGTAQETQYF
>TRBJ1-2|few|TRBV11-2|NA
TGTGCCAGCAGCTCAGGGTTTGGCTACACCTTC
CASSSGFGYTF
>TRBJ1-6|NA|TRBV7-2|NA
TGTGCCAGCAGCCTTCAGGGGAACCAGAATTCACCCCTCCACTTT
CASSLQGNQNSPLHF
>TRBJ2-5|NA|TRBV6-1|TRBD1
TGTGCCAGCAGTGAGACAGGGAACAGGCGAGAGACCCAGTACTTC
CASSETGNRRETQYF
>TRBJ1-5|NA|TRBV7-2|NA
TGTGCCAGCAGCCCGGAACAGGGTTCGGGTCAGCCCCAGCATTTT
CASSPEQGSGQPQHF
>TRBJ1-2|NA|TRBV28|NA
TGTGCCAGCAGTTTCAACAGATACTATGGCTACACCTTC
CASSFNRYYGYTF
>TRBJ1-1|NA|TRBV7-9|NA
TGTGCCAGCAGCTTAGAGTCAGGGTACACTGAAGCTTTCTTT
CASSLESGYTEAFF
>TRBJ2-5|NA|TRBV7-8|TRBD1
TGTGCCAGCAGCTCCCTGTACAGGGGGCGAGAGACCCAGTACTTC
CASSSLYRGRETQYF
>TRBJ2-7|NA|TRBV15|TRBD1
TGTGCCACCAGCAGGCCCGGGACAGCCTCCTACGAGCAGTACTTC
CATSRPGTASYEQYF